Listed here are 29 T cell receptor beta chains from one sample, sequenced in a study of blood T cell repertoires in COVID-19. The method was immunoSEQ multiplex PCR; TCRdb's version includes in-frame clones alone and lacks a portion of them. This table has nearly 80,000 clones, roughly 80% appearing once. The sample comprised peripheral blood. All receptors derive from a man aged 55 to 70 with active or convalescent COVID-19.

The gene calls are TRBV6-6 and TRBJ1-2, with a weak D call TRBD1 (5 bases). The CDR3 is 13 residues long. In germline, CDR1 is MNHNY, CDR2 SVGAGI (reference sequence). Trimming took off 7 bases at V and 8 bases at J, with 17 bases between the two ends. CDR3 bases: TGTGCCAGCACCAACGGGGGATTTCGGGGCTACACCTTC. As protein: CASTNGGFRGYTF.

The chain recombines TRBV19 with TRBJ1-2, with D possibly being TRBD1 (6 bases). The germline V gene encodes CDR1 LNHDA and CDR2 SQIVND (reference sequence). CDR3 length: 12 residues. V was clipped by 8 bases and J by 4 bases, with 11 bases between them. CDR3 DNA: TGTGCCAGTGCCGGACAGAGCTATGGCTACACCTTC. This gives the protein CASAGQSYGYTF.

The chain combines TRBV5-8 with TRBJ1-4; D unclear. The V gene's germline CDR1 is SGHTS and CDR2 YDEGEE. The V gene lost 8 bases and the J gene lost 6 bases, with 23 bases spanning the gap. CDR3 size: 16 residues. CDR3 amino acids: CASDSPSGWLYEKLFF. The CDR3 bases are TGTGCCAGTGACTCACCCTCTGGGTGGTTGTATGAAAAACTGTTTTTT.

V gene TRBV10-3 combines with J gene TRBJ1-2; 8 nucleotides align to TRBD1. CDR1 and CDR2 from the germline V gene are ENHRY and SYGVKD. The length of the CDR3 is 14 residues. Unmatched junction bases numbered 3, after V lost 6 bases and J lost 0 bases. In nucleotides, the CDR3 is TGTGCCATCAGCCCAGGGGGCTCTAACTATGGCTACACCTTC. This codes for CAISPGGSNYGYTF.

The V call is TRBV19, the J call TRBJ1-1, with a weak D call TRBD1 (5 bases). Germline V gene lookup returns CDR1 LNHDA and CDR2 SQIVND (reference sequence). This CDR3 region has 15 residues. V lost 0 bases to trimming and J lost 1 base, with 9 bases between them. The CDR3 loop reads CASSIDQGANTEAFF. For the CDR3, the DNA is TGTGCCAGTAGTATAGATCAGGGTGCGAACACTGAAGCTTTCTTT.

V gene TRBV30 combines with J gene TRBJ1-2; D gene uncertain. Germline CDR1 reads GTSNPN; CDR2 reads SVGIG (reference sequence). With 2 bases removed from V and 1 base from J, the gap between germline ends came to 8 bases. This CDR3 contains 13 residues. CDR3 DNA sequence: TGTGCCTGGAGTTTCACAGTTAACTATGGCTACACCTTC. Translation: CAWSFTVNYGYTF. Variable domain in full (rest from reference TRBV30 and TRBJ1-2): SQTIHQWPATLVQPVGSPLSLECTVEGTSNPNLYWYRQAAGRGLQLLFYSVGIGQISSEVPQNLSASRPQDRQFILSSKKLLLSDSGFYLCAWSFTVNYGYTFGSGTRLTVV.

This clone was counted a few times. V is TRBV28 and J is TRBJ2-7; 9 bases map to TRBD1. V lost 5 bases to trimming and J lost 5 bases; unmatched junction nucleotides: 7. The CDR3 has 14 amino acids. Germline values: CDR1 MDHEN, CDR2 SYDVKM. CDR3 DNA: TGTGCCAGCAGTCGACAGGGGGTAAGGAACGAGCAGTACTTC. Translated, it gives CASSRQGVRNEQYF.

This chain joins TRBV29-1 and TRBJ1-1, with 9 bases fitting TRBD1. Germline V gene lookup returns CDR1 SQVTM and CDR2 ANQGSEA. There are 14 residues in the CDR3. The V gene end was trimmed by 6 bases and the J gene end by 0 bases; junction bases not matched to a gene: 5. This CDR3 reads CSVQGAGVNTEAFF. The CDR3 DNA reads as TGCAGCGTACAGGGGGCTGGGGTGAACACTGAAGCTTTCTTT.

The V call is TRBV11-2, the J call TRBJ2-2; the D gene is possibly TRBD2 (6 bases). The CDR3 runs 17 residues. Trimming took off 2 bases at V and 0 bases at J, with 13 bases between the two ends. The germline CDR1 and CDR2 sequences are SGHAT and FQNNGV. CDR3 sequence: CASSLPQGLPNTGELFF. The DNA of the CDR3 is TGTGCCAGCAGCTTACCTCAGGGACTTCCGAACACCGGGGAGCTGTTTTTT. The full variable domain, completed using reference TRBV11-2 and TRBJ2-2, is EAGVAQSPRYKIIEKRQSVAFWCNPISGHATLYWYQQILGQGPKLLIQFQNNGVVDDSQLPKDRFSAERLKGVDSTLKIQPAKLEDSAVYLCASSLPQGLPNTGELFFGEGSRLTVL.

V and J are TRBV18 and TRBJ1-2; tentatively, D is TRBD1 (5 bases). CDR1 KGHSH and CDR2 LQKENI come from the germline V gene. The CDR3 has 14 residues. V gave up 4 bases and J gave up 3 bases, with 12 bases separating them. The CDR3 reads CASSRRGDDYGYTF. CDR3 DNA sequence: TGTGCCAGCTCACGCCGGGGGGACGACTATGGCTACACCTTC.

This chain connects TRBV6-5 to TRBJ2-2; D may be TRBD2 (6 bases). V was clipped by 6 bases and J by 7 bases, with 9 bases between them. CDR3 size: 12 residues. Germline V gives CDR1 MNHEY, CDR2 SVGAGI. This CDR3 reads CASRGLFGELFF. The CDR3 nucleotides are TGTGCCAGCAGGGGACTTTTCGGGGAGCTGTTTTTT.

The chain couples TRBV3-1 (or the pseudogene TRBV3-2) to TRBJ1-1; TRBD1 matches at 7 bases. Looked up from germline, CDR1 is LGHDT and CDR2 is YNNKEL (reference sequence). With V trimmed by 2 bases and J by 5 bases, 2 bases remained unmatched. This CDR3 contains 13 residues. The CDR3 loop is CASSQQGVTEAFF. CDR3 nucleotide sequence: TGTGCCAGCAGCCAACAGGGGGTGACTGAAGCTTTCTTT.

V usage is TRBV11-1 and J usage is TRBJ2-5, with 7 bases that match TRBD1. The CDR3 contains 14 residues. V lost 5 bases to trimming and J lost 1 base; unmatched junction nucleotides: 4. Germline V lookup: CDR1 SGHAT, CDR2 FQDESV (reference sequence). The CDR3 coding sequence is TGTGCCAGCAGCCAGGGGACAGCCCAAGAGACCCAGTACTTC. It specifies CASSQGTAQETQYF.

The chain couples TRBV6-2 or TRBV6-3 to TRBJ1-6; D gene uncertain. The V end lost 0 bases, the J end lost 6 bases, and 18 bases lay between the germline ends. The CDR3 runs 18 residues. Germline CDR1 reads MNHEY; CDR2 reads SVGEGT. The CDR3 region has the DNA TGTGCCAGCAGTTACTCGGGCAGTCAACCACGGGGTAATTCACCCCTCCACTTT. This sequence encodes CASSYSGSQPRGNSPLHF.

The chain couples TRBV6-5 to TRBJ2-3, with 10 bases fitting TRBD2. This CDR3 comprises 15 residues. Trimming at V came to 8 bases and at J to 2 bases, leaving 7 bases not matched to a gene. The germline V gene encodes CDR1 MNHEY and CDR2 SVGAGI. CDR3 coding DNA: TGTGCCAGCCTTCTAGCGGGGGCCTACACAGATACGCAGTATTTT. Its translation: CASLLAGAYTDTQYF.

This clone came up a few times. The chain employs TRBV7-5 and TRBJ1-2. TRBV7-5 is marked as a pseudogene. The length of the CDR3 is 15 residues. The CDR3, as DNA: TGTGCCAGAAGCTGCGTAGAGATAGTTAACTATGGCTACACCTTC. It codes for CARSCVEIVNYGYTF.

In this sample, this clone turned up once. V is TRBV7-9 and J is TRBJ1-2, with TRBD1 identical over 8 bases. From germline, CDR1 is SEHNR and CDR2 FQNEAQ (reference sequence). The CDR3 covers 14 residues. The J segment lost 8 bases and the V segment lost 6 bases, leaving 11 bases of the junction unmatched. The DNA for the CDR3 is TGTGCCAGCAGTCCCTCGGGACAGGTTCGCGGCTACACCTTC. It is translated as CASSPSGQVRGYTF.

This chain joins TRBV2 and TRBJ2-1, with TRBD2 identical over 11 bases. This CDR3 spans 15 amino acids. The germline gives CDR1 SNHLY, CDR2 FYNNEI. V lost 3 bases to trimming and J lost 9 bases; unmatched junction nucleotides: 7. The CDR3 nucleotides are TGTGCCAGCAGTGAGAGGCTAGCGGGGGGCGGTGAGCAGTTCTTC. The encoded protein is CASSERLAGGGEQFF.

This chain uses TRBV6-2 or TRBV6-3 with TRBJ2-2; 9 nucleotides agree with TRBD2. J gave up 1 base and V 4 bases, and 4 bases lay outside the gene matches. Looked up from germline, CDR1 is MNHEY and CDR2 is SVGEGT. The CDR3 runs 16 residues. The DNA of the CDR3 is TGTGCCAGCAGTTTCAGCGGGGGGCTGAACACCGGGGAGCTGTTTTTT. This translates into CASSFSGGLNTGELFF.

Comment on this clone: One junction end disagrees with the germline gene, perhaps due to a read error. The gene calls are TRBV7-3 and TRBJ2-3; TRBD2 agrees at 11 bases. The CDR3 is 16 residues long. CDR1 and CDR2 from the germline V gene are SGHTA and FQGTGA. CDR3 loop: CASSITSGGVSDTQYF. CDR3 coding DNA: TGTGCCAGCAGCATAACTAGCGGGGGTGTCTCAGATACGCAGTATTTT.

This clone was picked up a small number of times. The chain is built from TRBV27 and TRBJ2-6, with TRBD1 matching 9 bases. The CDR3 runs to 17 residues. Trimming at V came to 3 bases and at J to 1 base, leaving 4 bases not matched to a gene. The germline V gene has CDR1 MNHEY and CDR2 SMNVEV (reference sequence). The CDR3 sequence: CASSLQGQGSGANVLTF. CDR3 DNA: TGTGCCAGCAGTTTGCAGGGACAGGGTTCTGGGGCCAACGTCCTGACTTTC.

The CDR3 DNA sequence: TGTGCCAGCAGCCGGGACTCTACGAGCTCCTATAATTCACCCCTCCACTTT. This codes for CASSRDSTSSYNSPLHF. The chain uses TRBV7-2 and TRBJ1-6; weak D call: TRBD1 (5 bases). Germline-derived CDR1 and CDR2 are SGHTA and FQGNSA. There are 17 residues in the CDR3. Between the trimmed V and J ends, which lost 5 bases and 0 bases, there was a span of 14 bases.

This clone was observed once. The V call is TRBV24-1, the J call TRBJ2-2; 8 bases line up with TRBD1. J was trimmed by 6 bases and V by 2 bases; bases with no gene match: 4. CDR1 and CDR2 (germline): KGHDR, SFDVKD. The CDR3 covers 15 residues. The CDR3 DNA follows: TGTGCCACCAGTGATTCTTGGACAGGGCCCGGGGAGCTGTTTTTT. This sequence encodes CATSDSWTGPGELFF.

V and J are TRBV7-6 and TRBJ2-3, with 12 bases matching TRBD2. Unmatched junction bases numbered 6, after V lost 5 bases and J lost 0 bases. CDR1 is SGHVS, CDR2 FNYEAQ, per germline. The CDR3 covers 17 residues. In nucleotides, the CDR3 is TGTGCCAGCAGCGCAAGACTAGCGGGGGTGAGCACAGATACGCAGTATTTT. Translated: CASSARLAGVSTDTQYF.

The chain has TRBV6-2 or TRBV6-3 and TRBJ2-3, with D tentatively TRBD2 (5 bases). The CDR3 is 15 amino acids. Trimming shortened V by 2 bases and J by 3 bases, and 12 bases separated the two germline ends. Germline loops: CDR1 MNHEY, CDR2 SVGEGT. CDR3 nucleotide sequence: TGTGCCAGCAGTTACCCACCCGGCGGGACAGATACGCAGTATTTT. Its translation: CASSYPPGGTDTQYF.

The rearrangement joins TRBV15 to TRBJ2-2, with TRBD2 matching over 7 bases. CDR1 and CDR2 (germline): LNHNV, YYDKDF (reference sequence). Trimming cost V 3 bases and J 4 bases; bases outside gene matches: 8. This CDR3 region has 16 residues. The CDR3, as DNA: TGTGCCACCAGCAGTCCACGGGGGAGGGGCACCGGGGAGCTGTTTTTT. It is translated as CATSSPRGRGTGELFF.

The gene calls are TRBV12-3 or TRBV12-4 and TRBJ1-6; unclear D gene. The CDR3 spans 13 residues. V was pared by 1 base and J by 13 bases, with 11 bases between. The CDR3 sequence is CASSLGGAVPLHF. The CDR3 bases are TGTGCCAGCAGTTTAGGCGGCGCAGTTCCCCTCCACTTT.

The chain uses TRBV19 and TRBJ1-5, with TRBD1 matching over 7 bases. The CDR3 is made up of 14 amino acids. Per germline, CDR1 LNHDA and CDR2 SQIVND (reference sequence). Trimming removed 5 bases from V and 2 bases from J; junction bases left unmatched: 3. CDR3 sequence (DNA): TGTGCCAGTAGTTCAACAGGGGGCAATCAGCCCCAGCATTTT. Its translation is CASSSTGGNQPQHF. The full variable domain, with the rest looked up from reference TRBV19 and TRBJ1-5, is DGGITQSPKYLFRKEGQNVTLSCEQNLNHDAMYWYRQDPGQGLRLIYYSQIVNDFQKGDIAEGYSVSREKKESFPLTVTSAQKNPTAFYLCASSSTGGNQPQHFGDGTRLSIL.

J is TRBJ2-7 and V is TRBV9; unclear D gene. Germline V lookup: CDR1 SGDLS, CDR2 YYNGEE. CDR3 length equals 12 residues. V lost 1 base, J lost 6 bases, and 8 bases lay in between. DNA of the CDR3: TGTGCCAGCAGCGTACTAGGTGCCGAGCAGTACTTC. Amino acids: CASSVLGAEQYF.